Below are 3 T cell receptor beta chains sequenced from a single sample in a study of shared clonotypes between healthy human individuals (TCRdb year 2020). The library was built by means of the immunoSEQ multiplex PCR assay. TCRdb retrieved this table from immuneACCESS and kept in-frame rearrangements only. Not all clones are present; in checked studies, unresolved V genes account for under half, and no reason is known for the remainder. The sample data list 1.4 million or so clones, and approximately 98.5% of these were observed just once. The ten largest clonotypes hold 0.3% to 0.45% of the sample. Sample: naive CD4+ T cells sorted from blood. In light of the paper, this sample's cell subset or site label describes: CD45RA+ positively selected. These receptors came from a young man in good health.

This clone is a singleton in its sample. The chain has TRBV6-5 and TRBJ2-7, with TRBD1 matching 7 bases. Trimming took 4 bases from V and 1 from J; bases not matched to a gene: 4. The CDR3 runs 14 residues. Germline V lookup: CDR1 MNHEY, CDR2 SVGAGI. The CDR3 here is CASSSQGQSYEQYF. The DNA for the CDR3 is TGTGCCAGCAGTTCCCAGGGACAGTCCTACGAGCAGTACTTC.

This clone was observed once. The rearrangement links TRBV5-5 to TRBJ1-1; D remains ambiguous. This CDR3 is 14 amino acids long. V shed 1 base and J shed 1 base, with 8 bases lying between them. Germline CDR1 reads SGHKS; CDR2 reads YYEKEE (reference sequence). The CDR3 protein is CASSLNPENTEAFF. In DNA, the CDR3 is TGTGCCAGCAGCTTGAACCCAGAGAACACTGAAGCTTTCTTT. Full variable domain (missing parts from reference TRBV5-5 and TRBJ1-1): DAGVTQSPTHLIKTRGQQVTLRCSPISGHKSVSWYQQVLGQGPQFIFQYYEKEERGRGNFPDRFSARQFPNYSSELNVNALLLGDSALYLCASSLNPENTEAFFGQGTRLTVV.

Worth noting for this clone: Other DNA sequences in this specimen translate into the identical CDR3. V and J are TRBV5-6 and TRBJ2-7; no clear D. CDR1 SGHDT and CDR2 YYEEEE come from the germline V gene. The CDR3 sequence is 13 residues long. The ends were cut back, 0 bases at V and 2 bases at J, with 6 bases in the middle. The CDR3 sequence: CASSLEGAYEQYF. The CDR3 DNA reads as TGTGCCAGCAGCTTGGAGGGTGCCTACGAGCAGTACTTC.